Presented here are 12 T cell receptor beta chains from one specimen sequenced in a study of T cells in Graves' hyperthyroidism and ophthalmopathy. Regions amplified from RNA transcripts were the TCR beta CDR3 regions. First-round RT-PCR of the TCR CDR3 relied on the HTBI primer set. In TCRdb, the multiplex PCR reads were re-called with MiXCR into one record per CDR3 protein. The data contain hundreds of thousands of distinct CDR3 sequences, just under 20% of them singletons. Sequenced input: blood. The receptors shown here come from a man aged 35 to 55 with Graves' ophthalmopathy.

This clonotype turned up a few times. V and J are TRBV6-5 and TRBJ2-7; 7 nucleotides agree with TRBD1. Germline-derived CDR1 and CDR2 are MNHEY and SVGAGI. CDR3 length: 15 residues. V shed 2 bases and J 2 bases; nucleotides not matched to a gene: 6. Written as DNA, the CDR3 is TGTGCCAGCAGTTACACTTCGACAGGGCCCTACGAGCAGTACTTC. It specifies CASSYTSTGPYEQYF.

V usage is TRBV12-3 or TRBV12-4 and J usage is TRBJ2-6; D ambiguous. Trimming removed 4 bases from V and 0 bases from J, with 7 bases in between. The CDR3 sequence is 15 residues long. The CDR3 DNA follows: TGTGCCAGCAGTTCCAGGACCTCTGGGGCCAACGTCCTGACTTTC. Encoded protein: CASSSRTSGANVLTF.

Worth noting for this clonotype: A junction end diverges from the germline sequence, so it may reflect a read error. The chain recombines TRBV10-3 with TRBJ1-2; maybe TRBD1 (6 bases). The length of the CDR3 is 13 residues. Per germline, CDR1 ENHRY and CDR2 SYGVKD. CDR3 in amino acids: CAISHRVDYGYTF. The CDR3 nucleotides are TGTGCCATCAGCCACAGGGTCGACTATGGCTACACTTTC.

Only a few counts were recorded for this clonotype. The chain recombines TRBV5-1 with TRBJ2-7; D is undetermined. Trimming took off 0 bases at V and 5 bases at J, with 9 bases between the two ends. The CDR3 spans 13 residues. Germline assignment: CDR1 SGHRS and CDR2 YFSETQ. DNA for the CDR3: TGCGCCAGCAGCTTGGTTCATAACGACGAGCAGTACTTC. This gives the protein CASSLVHNDEQYF.

This clonotype has only a few counts. The chain uses TRBV4-1 and TRBJ2-7; D is perhaps TRBD2 (5 bases). The length of the CDR3 is 13 residues. The V and J ends lost 8 bases and 3 bases respectively, with 14 bases between them. CDR1 is MGHRA and CDR2 is YSYEKL in the germline V gene. This CDR3 is CASGSAGIYEQYF. The CDR3 DNA reads TGCGCCAGCGGGTCTGCGGGCATCTACGAGCAGTACTTC.

This clonotype was detected a few times. The chain recombines TRBV7-9 with TRBJ1-5; weak D call: TRBD1 (5 bases). The CDR3 loop spans 13 amino acids. V lost 4 bases to trimming and J lost 5 bases, with 9 bases between them. Germline lookup yields CDR1 SEHNR and CDR2 FQNEAQ (reference sequence). This CDR3 is CASSYPGHQPQHF. The CDR3 nucleotides are TGTGCCAGCAGCTATCCAGGGCATCAGCCCCAGCATTTT.

This clonotype was picked up many times. The gene calls are TRBV5-1 and TRBJ2-1, with D possibly being TRBD1 or TRBD2 (5 bases each). The V and J ends lost 3 bases and 4 bases respectively, with 23 bases between them. The CDR3 has 18 amino acids. Germline loops: CDR1 SGHRS, CDR2 YFSETQ. The CDR3 nucleotides read TGCGCCAGCAGCTCGAACGTAGGGGCGAGAACGGGATACAATGAGCAGTTCTTC. Encoded protein: CASSSNVGARTGYNEQFF.

The CDR3 reads CASSWDRVGEKLFF. The DNA for the CDR3 is TGTGCCAGCAGCTGGGACAGGGTTGGGGAAAAACTGTTTTTT. V usage is TRBV6-1 and J usage is TRBJ1-4; 9 nucleotides line up with TRBD1. Germline V CDR1 and CDR2: MNHNS, SASEGT. The CDR3 runs 14 residues. Trimming cost V 6 bases and J 8 bases; bases outside gene matches: 7.

The CDR3 DNA reads TGCGCCAGCAGCCAAGATTTGAGACAGGGGGAGTTCTTC. This codes for CASSQDLRQGEFF. This chain links TRBV4-3 with TRBJ2-1; 9 bases agree with TRBD1. Germline-derived CDR1 and CDR2 are LGHNA and YSLEER. The CDR3 runs to 13 residues. V shed 0 bases and J 14 bases; nucleotides not matched to a gene: 5.

This clonotype came up many times. This chain links TRBV27 with TRBJ2-1, with D perhaps TRBD2 (6 bases). The CDR3 totals 16 residues. Per germline, CDR1 MNHEY and CDR2 SMNVEV (reference sequence). Trimming removed 5 bases from V and 2 bases from J, with 16 bases in between. In DNA form, the CDR3 reads TGTGCCAGCAGTCTATTAGCGGTTCCGACCTACAATGAGCAGTTCTTC. It encodes CASSLLAVPTYNEQFF.

This clonotype was found many times. The V gene is TRBV27, the J gene TRBJ2-7; 13 bases fit TRBD2. The length of the CDR3 is 15 residues. The germline CDR1 and CDR2 sequences are MNHEY and SMNVEV (reference sequence). The J segment lost 4 bases and the V segment lost 2 bases, leaving 2 bases of the junction unmatched. In DNA form, the CDR3 reads TGTGCCAGCAGTTTAAGACTAGCGGGAGGATACGAGCAGTACTTC. The encoded protein is CASSLRLAGGYEQYF.

The J gene is TRBJ2-5, the V gene TRBV5-1, with D unresolved. V lost 2 bases, J lost 1 base, and 12 bases lay in between. Germline V gene lookup returns CDR1 SGHRS and CDR2 YFSETQ. CDR3 length: 15 amino acids. The CDR3 DNA reads TGCGCCAGCAGCTTTGGGCAGTGGGGCCAAGAGACCCAGTACTTC. Protein product: CASSFGQWGQETQYF.